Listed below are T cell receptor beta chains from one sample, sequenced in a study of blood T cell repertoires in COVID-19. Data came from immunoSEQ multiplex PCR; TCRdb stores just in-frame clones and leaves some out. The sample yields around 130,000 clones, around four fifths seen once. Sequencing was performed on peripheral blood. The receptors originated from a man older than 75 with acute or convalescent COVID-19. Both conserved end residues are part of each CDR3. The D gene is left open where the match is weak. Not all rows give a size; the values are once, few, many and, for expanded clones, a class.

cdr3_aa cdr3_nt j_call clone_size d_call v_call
CASSPLTGGPHEQYF TGCGCCAGCAGCCCATTAACAGGGGGCCCCCACGAGCAGTACTTC TRBJ2-7 NA TRBD1 TRBV5-1
CASSLTTDYGYTF TGTGCCAGCAGCTTAACGACAGACTATGGCTACACCTTC TRBJ1-2 NA NA TRBV5-8
CASSPHIPSSGNTIYF TGTGCCAGCAGCCCTCACATCCCCAGCTCTGGAAACACCATATATTTT TRBJ1-3 NA NA TRBV3-1/TRBV3-2
CASSFLAGETQYF TGTGCCAGCAGCTTTTTAGCCGGGGAGACCCAGTACTTC TRBJ2-5 NA NA TRBV5-6
CASSGSSGGGYEQYF TGTGCCAGCAGCGGTAGTTCGGGAGGGGGCTACGAGCAGTACTTC TRBJ2-7 NA TRBD2 TRBV9
CASSLEAGVYNEQFF TGTGCCAGCAGCTTAGAAGCGGGAGTCTACAATGAGCAGTTCTTC TRBJ2-1 NA TRBD2 TRBV7-3
CASSPLGLIDEQFF TGTGCCAGCAGTCCCCTGGGACTCATCGATGAGCAGTTCTTC TRBJ2-1 once NA TRBV27
CAWSARDRDYTDTQYF TGTGCCTGGAGTGCCCGGGACAGGGACTACACAGATACGCAGTATTTT TRBJ2-3 NA TRBD1 TRBV30
CASSVGGAGGPGELFF TGTGCCAGCAGCGTAGGTGGAGCGGGGGGGCCGGGGGAGCTGTTTTTT TRBJ2-2 NA TRBD2 TRBV9
CASSPPSSRLGEQYF TGTGCCAGCTCACCACCTTCTAGTAGGTTGGGCGAGCAGTACTTC TRBJ2-7 NA NA TRBV18
CASSQDVAGGVVGETQYF TGTGCCAGCAGCCAAGACGTCGCGGGGGGAGTCGTGGGAGAGACCCAGTACTTC TRBJ2-5 NA TRBD2 TRBV4-2
CASSLGLGVGELFF TGTGCCAGCAGCTTAGGACTAGGCGTCGGGGAGCTGTTTTTT TRBJ2-2 NA TRBD2 TRBV5-6
CASSLDGGETQYF TGTGCCAGCAGCTTAGATGGGGGGGAGACCCAGTACTTC TRBJ2-5 NA NA TRBV7-9
CASSRDRGDNEQFF TGTGCCAGCTCACGGGACAGGGGTGACAATGAGCAGTTCTTC TRBJ2-1 NA TRBD1 TRBV18
CASSYSMAGARGNQPQHF TGTGCCAGCAGTTACTCGATGGCGGGGGCGCGGGGGAATCAGCCCCAGCATTTT TRBJ1-5 NA NA TRBV6-7
CASSDRGWSTGELFF TGTGCCAGCAGTGACAGGGGCTGGAGCACCGGGGAGCTGTTTTTT TRBJ2-2 NA NA TRBV2
CSVAGGVRETQYF TGCAGCGTCGCCGGGGGGGTAAGGGAGACCCAGTACTTC TRBJ2-5 NA TRBD2 TRBV29-1
CASRRRDRAVSYEQYF TGCGCCAGCAGGCGGAGGGACAGGGCTGTCTCCTACGAGCAGTACTTC TRBJ2-7 NA TRBD1 TRBV10-1
CASSRTGSHGTDTQYF TGTGCCAGCAGCAGGACAGGGAGTCATGGCACAGATACGCAGTATTTT TRBJ2-3 NA TRBD1 TRBV6-2/TRBV6-3
CASSYSEDNQPQHF TGTGCCAGCAGTTACTCGGAGGACAATCAGCCCCAGCATTTT TRBJ1-5 NA NA TRBV6-6
CASSKGQGYSGNTIYF TGTGCCAGCAGTAAAGGACAGGGCTACTCTGGAAACACCATATATTTT TRBJ1-3 NA TRBD1 TRBV6-1
CASSLLGSYEQYF TGTGCCAGCAGCTTGCTAGGCAGCTACGAGCAGTACTTC TRBJ2-7 NA NA TRBV5-4
CASSPTGGGETQYF TGTGCCAGCAGCCCGACAGGGGGCGGCGAGACCCAGTACTTC TRBJ2-5 NA TRBD1 TRBV7-8
CATDRTGSELFF TGTGCCACCGATCGAACAGGGTCGGAGCTGTTTTTT TRBJ2-2 NA NA TRBV19
CASSQVRDIGEAFF TGTGCCAGCAGCCAAGTACGAGACATTGGTGAAGCTTTCTTT TRBJ1-1 NA NA TRBV3-1/TRBV3-2
CASISGTARIYTF TGTGCCAGCATTTCAGGGACTGCCCGGATCTACACCTTC TRBJ1-2 few NA TRBV6-5
CASSQDRIRNYGYTF TGCGCCAGCAGCCAGGACAGAATCCGGAACTATGGCTACACCTTC TRBJ1-2 few NA TRBV5-1
CASSYSYEGEQYF TGTGCCAGCAGTTACTCGTATGAGGGCGAGCAGTACTTC TRBJ2-7 few NA TRBV6-6
CASSALSYEQYF TGTGCCAGCAGTGCCCTGTCCTACGAGCAGTACTTC TRBJ2-7 NA NA TRBV2
CASSQGLAGDRGETQYF TGTGCCAGCAGCCAGGGACTAGCGGGGGATCGGGGAGAGACCCAGTACTTC TRBJ2-5 NA TRBD2 TRBV5-8
CASKSGPTFNSPLHF TGTGCCAGCAAATCAGGGCCAACCTTTAATTCACCCCTCCACTTT TRBJ1-6 NA NA TRBV28
CASSRTQNTEAFF TGTGCCAGCAGCCGAACTCAAAACACTGAAGCTTTCTTT TRBJ1-1 NA NA TRBV3-1/TRBV3-2
CASRLGGTGGYEQYF TGTGCCAGCAGGCTGGGCGGGACAGGGGGGTACGAGCAGTACTTC TRBJ2-7 NA TRBD1 TRBV2
CASSFSGRGGNEQFF TGCGCCAGCAGCTTTTCCGGAAGGGGCGGAAATGAGCAGTTCTTC TRBJ2-1 NA NA TRBV5-1
CASSLVGTNTGELFF TGCGCCAGCAGCTTGGTCGGGACAAACACCGGGGAGCTGTTTTTT TRBJ2-2 NA NA TRBV5-1
CASSQDSSGLFGEQFF TGCGCCAGCAGCCAAGATTCAAGCGGGCTATTCGGTGAGCAGTTCTTC TRBJ2-1 NA NA TRBV4-1
CASRSGDSKNIQYF TGTGCCAGCAGATCAGGGGACAGCAAAAACATTCAGTACTTC TRBJ2-4 NA TRBD1 TRBV11-2
CASSYEGWGLNEQFF TGTGCCAGCAGCTACGAGGGGTGGGGACTCAATGAGCAGTTCTTC TRBJ2-1 NA NA TRBV7-3
CASVGTAAGLSGYTF TGTGCCAGCGTTGGGACAGCGGCGGGACTTTCAGGCTACACCTTC TRBJ1-2 NA TRBD1 TRBV2
CAISGFQGYEQYF TGTGCCATCAGTGGATTCCAGGGCTACGAGCAGTACTTC TRBJ2-7 NA NA TRBV10-3
CASRSHRDTQYF TGTGCCAGCAGGTCCCATCGGGATACGCAGTATTTT TRBJ2-3 NA NA TRBV28
CASSQTGETNEKLFF TGTGCCAGCAGCCAGACAGGGGAGACTAATGAAAAACTGTTTTTT TRBJ1-4 NA TRBD1 TRBV5-5
CASSLDLAADTQYF TGTGCCAGCAGCTTAGATCTTGCGGCAGATACGCAGTATTTT TRBJ2-3 NA NA TRBV5-4
CATYIGGLRSGELFF TGTGCCACCTACATAGGGGGTCTGAGGTCCGGGGAGCTGTTTTTT TRBJ2-2 NA NA TRBV5-8
CASSRGLAAFSNSPLHF TGCGCCAGCAGCCGAGGGCTGGCAGCGTTTTCCAATTCACCCCTCCACTTT TRBJ1-6 NA NA TRBV4-1
CASSLAIRGGGTDTQYF TGCGCCAGCAGCTTGGCCATTCGTGGCGGGGGTACAGATACGCAGTATTTT TRBJ2-3 once TRBD2 TRBV5-1
CASSQSDTYGYTF TGCGCCAGCAGCCAATCGGACACCTATGGCTACACCTTC TRBJ1-2 NA NA TRBV4-1
CASRRDRVTGELFF TGTGCCAGTAGGAGGGACAGGGTAACCGGGGAGCTGTTTTTT TRBJ2-2 NA TRBD1 TRBV19
CASSLVGANEKLFF TGTGCCAGCAGTTTAGTAGGGGCGAATGAAAAACTGTTTTTT TRBJ1-4 once NA TRBV27
CSASPRGVNSPLHF TGCAGTGCTAGTCCCAGGGGAGTCAATTCACCCCTCCACTTT TRBJ1-6 NA NA TRBV20-1